This TCR beta chain was recorded in a study of identifying expanded T cells in peripheral blood. Study-level points and caveats: Clone count variance between roughly 2-week samples rose with total template count. Over approximately two and four weeks, about 15 and 19 clones changed, versus approximately 1.2 between replicates.

V was trimmed by 1 base and J by 2 bases, leaving 9 bases between them. This CDR3 is 14 amino acids long. In germline, CDR1 is SGHAT, CDR2 FQNNGV. The protocol was immunoSEQ multiplex PCR, while the TCRdb copy is restricted to in-frame clones and leaves out a portion. The data show some 75,000 clones, 75% to 90% seen once. No infections or other immune events were documented during collection. Comments on this clone: Its antigen remains unidentified.

Sequences were obtained from blood. This clonotype was sampled from a person aged 18-69 years in good health. The chain is built from TRBV11-2 and TRBJ2-7; D is ambiguous. This CDR3 reads CASSLVGKAYEQYF. The CDR3 nucleotides read TGTGCCAGCAGCTTAGTAGGGAAAGCCTACGAGCAGTACTTC.